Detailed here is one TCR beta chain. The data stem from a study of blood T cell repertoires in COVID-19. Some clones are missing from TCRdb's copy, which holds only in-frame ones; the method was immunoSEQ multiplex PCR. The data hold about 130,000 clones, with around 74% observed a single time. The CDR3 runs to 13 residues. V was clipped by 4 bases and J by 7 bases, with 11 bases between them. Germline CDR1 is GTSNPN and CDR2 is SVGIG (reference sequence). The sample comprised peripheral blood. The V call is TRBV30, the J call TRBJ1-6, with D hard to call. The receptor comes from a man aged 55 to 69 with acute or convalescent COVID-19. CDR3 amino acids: CAWKRQTNSPLHF. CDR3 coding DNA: TGTGCCTGGAAAAGGCAGACAAATTCACCCCTCCACTTT.